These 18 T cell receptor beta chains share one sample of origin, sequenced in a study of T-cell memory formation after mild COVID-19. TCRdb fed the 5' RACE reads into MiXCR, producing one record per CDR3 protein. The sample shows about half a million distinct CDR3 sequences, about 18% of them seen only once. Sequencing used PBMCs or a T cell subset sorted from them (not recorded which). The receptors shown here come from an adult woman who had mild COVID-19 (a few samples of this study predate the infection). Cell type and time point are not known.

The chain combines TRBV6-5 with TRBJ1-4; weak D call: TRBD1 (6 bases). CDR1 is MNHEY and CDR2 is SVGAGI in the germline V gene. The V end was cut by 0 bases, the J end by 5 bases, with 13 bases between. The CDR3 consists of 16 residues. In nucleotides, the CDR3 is TGTGCCAGCAGTTACTCTCCAACAGGGAGAAATGAAAAACTGTTTTTT. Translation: CASSYSPTGRNEKLFF.

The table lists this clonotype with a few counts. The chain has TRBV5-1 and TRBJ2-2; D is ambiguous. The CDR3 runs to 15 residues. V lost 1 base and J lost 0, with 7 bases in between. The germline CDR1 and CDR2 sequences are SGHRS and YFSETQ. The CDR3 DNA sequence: TGCGCCAGCAGCTTGATACGTACGAACACCGGGGAGCTGTTTTTT. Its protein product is CASSLIRTNTGELFF.

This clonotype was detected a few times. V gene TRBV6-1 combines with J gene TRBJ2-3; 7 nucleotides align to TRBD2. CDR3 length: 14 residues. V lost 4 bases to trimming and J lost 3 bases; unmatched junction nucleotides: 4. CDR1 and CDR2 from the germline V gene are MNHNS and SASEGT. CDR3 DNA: TGTGCCAGCAGTGGGCTAGCGGCAACAGATACGCAGTATTTT. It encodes CASSGLAATDTQYF.

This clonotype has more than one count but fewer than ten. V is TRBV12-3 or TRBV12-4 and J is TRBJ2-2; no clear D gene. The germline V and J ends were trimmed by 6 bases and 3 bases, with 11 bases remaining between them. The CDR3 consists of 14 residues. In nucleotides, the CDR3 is TGTGCCAGCAGGACGAGCACCTACACCGGGGAGCTGTTTTTT. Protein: CASRTSTYTGELFF.

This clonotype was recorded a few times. CDR3 protein: CASSFISGGNTGELFF. The CDR3 coding sequence is TGTGCCAGCAGCTTTATCTCGGGGGGAAACACCGGGGAGCTGTTTTTT. The chain joins TRBV7-8 to TRBJ2-2; 7 bases map to TRBD2. In germline, CDR1 is SGHVS, CDR2 FQNEAQ. The V gene end was trimmed by 3 bases and the J gene end by 2 bases; junction bases not matched to a gene: 6. This CDR3 contains 16 residues. The entire variable domain, with the rest obtained from reference TRBV7-8 and TRBJ2-2, is as follows: GAGVSQSPRYKVAKRGQDVALRCDPISGHVSLFWYQQALGQGPEFLTYFQNEAQLDKSGLPSDRFFAERPEGSVSTLKIQRTQQEDSAVYLCASSFISGGNTGELFFGEGSRLTVL.

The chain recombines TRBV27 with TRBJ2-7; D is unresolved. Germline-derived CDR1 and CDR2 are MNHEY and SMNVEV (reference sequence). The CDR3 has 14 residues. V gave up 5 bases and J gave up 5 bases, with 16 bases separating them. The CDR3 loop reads CASSLTARYHEQYF. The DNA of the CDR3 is TGTGCCAGCAGTCTAACCGCGAGGTATCACGAGCAGTACTTC.

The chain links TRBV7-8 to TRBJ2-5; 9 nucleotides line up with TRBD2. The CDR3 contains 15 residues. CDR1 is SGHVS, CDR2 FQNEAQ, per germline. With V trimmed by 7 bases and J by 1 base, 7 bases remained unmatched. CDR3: CASKNGGGVQETQYF. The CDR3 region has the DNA TGTGCCAGCAAGAATGGCGGGGGGGTCCAAGAGACCCAGTACTTC.

The CDR3 sequence: CAGRTGETGELFF. CDR3 in DNA: TGTGCCGGGAGGACAGGGGAAACCGGGGAGCTGTTTTTT. The chain employs TRBV2 and TRBJ2-2; 9 nucleotides align to TRBD1. From germline, CDR1 is SNHLY and CDR2 FYNNEI. After removal of 11 bases from V and 5 bases from J, the junction contained 6 bases not matched to a gene. The CDR3 contains 13 residues.

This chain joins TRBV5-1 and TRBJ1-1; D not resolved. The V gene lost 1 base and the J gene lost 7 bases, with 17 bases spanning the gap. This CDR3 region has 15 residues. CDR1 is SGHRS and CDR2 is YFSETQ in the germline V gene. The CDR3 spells CASSLRVSQTSEAFF. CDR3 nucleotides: TGCGCCAGCAGCTTGCGAGTTTCCCAAACGAGTGAAGCTTTCTTT.

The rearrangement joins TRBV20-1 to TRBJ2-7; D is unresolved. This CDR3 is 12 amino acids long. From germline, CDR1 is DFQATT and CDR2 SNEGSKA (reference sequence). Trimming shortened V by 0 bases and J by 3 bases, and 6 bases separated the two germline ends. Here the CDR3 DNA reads TGCAGTGCTAGAGATTGGAGCTACGAGCAGTACTTC. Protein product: CSARDWSYEQYF.

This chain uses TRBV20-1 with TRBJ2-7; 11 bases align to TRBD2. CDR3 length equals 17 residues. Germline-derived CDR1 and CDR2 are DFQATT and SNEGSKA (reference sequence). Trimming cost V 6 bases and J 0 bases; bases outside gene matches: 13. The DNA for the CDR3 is TGCAGTGCCATCAGACCGACTAGCGGGATGAACTCCTACGAGCAGTACTTC. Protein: CSAIRPTSGMNSYEQYF.

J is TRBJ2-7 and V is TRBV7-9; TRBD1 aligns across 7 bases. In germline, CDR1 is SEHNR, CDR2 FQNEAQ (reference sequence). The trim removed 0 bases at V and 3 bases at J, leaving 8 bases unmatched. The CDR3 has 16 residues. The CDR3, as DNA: TGTGCCAGCAGCTTAGCGGTGGGAGCAGGGGGCTACGAGCAGTACTTC. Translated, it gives CASSLAVGAGGYEQYF.

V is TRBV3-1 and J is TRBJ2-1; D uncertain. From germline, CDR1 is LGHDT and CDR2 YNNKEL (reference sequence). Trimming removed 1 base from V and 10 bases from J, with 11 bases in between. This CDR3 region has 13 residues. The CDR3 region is CASSQGLLGEQFF. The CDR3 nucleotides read TGTGCCAGCAGCCAAGGACTTCTAGGGGAGCAGTTCTTC.

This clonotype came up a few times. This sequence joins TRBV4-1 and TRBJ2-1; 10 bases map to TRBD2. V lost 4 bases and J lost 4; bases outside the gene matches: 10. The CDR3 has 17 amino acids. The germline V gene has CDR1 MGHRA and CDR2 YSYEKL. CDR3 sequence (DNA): TGCGCCAGCAGCCCCCACTACACTAGCGGGGTATACAATGAGCAGTTCTTC. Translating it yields CASSPHYTSGVYNEQFF.

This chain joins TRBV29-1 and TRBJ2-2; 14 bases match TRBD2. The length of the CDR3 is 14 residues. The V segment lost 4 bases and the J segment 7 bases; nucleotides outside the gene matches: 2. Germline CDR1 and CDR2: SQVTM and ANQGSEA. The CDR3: CSVAGLAGDGELFF. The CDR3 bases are TGCAGCGTTGCGGGACTAGCGGGAGACGGGGAGCTGTTTTTT.

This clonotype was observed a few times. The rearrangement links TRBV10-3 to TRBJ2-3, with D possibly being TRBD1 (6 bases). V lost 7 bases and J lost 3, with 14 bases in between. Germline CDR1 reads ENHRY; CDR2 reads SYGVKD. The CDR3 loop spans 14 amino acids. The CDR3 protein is CAIKGVKGTDTQYF. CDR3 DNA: TGTGCCATCAAGGGGGTCAAGGGTACAGATACGCAGTATTTT.

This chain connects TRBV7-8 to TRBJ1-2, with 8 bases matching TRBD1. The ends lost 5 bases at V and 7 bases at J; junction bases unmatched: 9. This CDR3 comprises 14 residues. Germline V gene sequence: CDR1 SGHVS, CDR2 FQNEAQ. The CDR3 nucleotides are TGTGCCAGCAGCGGACAGGGACCCCAGGTTGGCTACACCTTC. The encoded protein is CASSGQGPQVGYTF.

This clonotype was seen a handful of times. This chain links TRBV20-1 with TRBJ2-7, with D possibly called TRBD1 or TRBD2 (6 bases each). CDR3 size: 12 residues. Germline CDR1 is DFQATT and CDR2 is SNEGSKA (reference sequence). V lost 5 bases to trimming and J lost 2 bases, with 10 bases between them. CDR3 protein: CSAPRGPYEQYF. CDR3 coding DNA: TGCAGTGCTCCCCGGGGGCCCTACGAGCAGTACTTC.